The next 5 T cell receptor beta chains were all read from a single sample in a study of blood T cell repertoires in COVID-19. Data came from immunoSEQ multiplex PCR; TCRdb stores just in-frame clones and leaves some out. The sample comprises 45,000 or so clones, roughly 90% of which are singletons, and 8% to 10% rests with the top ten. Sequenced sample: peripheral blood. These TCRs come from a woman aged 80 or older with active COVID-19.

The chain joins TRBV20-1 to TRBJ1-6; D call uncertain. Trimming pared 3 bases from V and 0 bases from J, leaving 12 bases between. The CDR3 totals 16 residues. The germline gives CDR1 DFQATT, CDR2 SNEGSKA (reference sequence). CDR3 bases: TGCAGTGCTAGTCTACGAGGGAGCTCCTATAATTCACCCCTCCACTTT. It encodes CSASLRGSSYNSPLHF.

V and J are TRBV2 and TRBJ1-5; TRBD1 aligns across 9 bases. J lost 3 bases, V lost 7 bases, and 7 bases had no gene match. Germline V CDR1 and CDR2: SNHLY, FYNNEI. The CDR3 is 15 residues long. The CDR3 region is CASNLQGAVNQPQHF. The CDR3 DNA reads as TGTGCCAGCAACCTACAGGGGGCGGTCAATCAGCCCCAGCATTTT.

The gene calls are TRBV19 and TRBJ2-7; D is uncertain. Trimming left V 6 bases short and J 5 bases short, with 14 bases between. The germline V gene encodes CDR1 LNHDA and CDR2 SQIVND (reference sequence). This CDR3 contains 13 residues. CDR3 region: CASSAPHSHEQYF. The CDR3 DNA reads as TGTGCCAGTAGCGCTCCACATTCTCACGAGCAGTACTTC.

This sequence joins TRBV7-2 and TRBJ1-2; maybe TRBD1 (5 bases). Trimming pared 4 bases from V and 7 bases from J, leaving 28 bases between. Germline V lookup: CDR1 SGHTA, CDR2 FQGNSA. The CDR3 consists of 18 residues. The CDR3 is CASSSTNQGHFLIGGYTF. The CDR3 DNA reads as TGTGCCAGCAGCTCGACAAACCAAGGACATTTCCTGATTGGTGGCTACACCTTC.

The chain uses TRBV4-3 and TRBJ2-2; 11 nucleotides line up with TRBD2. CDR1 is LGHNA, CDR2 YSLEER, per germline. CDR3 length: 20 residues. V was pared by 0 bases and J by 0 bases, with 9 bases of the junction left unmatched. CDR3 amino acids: CASSQEGGLAGGSNTGELFF. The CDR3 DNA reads TGCGCCAGCAGCCAAGAAGGTGGGCTAGCGGGGGGATCGAACACCGGGGAGCTGTTTTTT.